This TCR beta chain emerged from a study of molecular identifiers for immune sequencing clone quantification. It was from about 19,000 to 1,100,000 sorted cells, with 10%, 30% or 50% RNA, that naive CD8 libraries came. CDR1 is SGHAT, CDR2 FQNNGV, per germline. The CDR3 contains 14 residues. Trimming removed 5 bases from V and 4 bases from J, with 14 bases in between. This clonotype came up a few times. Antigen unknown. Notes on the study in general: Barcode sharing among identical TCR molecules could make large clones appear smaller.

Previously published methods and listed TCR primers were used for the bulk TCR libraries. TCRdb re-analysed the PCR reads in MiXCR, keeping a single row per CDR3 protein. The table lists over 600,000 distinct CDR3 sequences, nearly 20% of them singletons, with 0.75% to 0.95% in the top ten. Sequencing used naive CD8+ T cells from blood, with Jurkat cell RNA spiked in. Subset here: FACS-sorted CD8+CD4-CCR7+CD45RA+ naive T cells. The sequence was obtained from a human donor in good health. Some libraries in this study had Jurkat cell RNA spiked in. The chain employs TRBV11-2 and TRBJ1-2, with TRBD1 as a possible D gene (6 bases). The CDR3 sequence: CASSPLLGGYGYTF. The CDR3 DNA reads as TGTGCCAGCAGCCCGTTGCTAGGGGGCTATGGCTACACCTTC.